A selection of T cell receptor beta chains follows, all from one sample in a study of shared clonotypes between healthy human individuals. The assay was immunoSEQ multiplex PCR, and TCRdb's table has in-frame clones only and misses some. The sample shows about 2.1 million clones, roughly 95% of them seen only once. Source material: naive CD8+ T cells from PBMCs. The receptors stem from a man aged 18 to 30 in good health. Some clones in this sample may be carry-over from other donors' samples. The CDR3 runs from the conserved cysteine through the conserved F or W. The order of the fields is J gene, V gene, clone size, CDR3 protein. Some rows mark clone size as missing; the rest say once, few, many or name a class of expanded clone.

j_gene: TRBJ2-2; v_gene: TRBV9; abundance: .; CDR3aa: CASRLAGGVGELFF
j_gene: TRBJ2-7; v_gene: TRBV4-2; abundance: .; CDR3aa: CASSQAEEGESYEQYF
j_gene: TRBJ2-5; v_gene: TRBV12-5; abundance: once; CDR3aa: CASGLQGFQETQYF
j_gene: TRBJ2-5; v_gene: TRBV7-8; abundance: .; CDR3aa: CASSFEPGETQYF
j_gene: TRBJ1-2; v_gene: TRBV19; abundance: .; CDR3aa: CASRETGDSKGYTF
j_gene: TRBJ2-2; v_gene: TRBV7-9; abundance: .; CDR3aa: CASSLAPGATTGGELFF
j_gene: TRBJ2-7; v_gene: TRBV4-1; abundance: .; CDR3aa: CASSQVGRDYEQYF
j_gene: TRBJ1-2; v_gene: TRBV7-8; abundance: .; CDR3aa: CASSLYWGEEGYTF
j_gene: TRBJ2-7; v_gene: TRBV11-2; abundance: .; CDR3aa: CASSLVSGSYEQYF
j_gene: TRBJ1-4; v_gene: TRBV27; abundance: .; CDR3aa: CASSPPWQGTTNEKLFF
j_gene: TRBJ2-7; v_gene: TRBV27; abundance: .; CDR3aa: CASSFSGEAYEQYF
j_gene: TRBJ1-5; v_gene: TRBV15; abundance: .; CDR3aa: CATSRGGGGRPQHF
j_gene: TRBJ2-1; v_gene: TRBV12-5; abundance: .; CDR3aa: CASGLGLAYNEQFF
j_gene: TRBJ1-1; v_gene: TRBV6-5; abundance: .; CDR3aa: CASSYRQGGNTEAFF
j_gene: TRBJ1-2; v_gene: TRBV4-1; abundance: .; CDR3aa: CASSQAGYTF
j_gene: TRBJ2-1; v_gene: TRBV7-3; abundance: .; CDR3aa: CASGGRGAEFF
j_gene: TRBJ1-2; v_gene: TRBV7-9; abundance: .; CDR3aa: CASSLGGVDYGYTF
j_gene: TRBJ1-5; v_gene: TRBV6-6; abundance: once; CDR3aa: CASPHRGCNQPQHF
j_gene: TRBJ1-1; v_gene: TRBV4-1; abundance: .; CDR3aa: CASSQVPGAGTEAFF
j_gene: TRBJ1-5; v_gene: TRBV19; abundance: .; CDR3aa: CASSIRPPPNQPQHF
j_gene: TRBJ1-2; v_gene: TRBV6-1; abundance: .; CDR3aa: CASSITGTAYGYTF
j_gene: TRBJ1-5; v_gene: TRBV5-6; abundance: .; CDR3aa: CASSSWGQPQHF
j_gene: TRBJ2-7; v_gene: TRBV16; abundance: .; CDR3aa: CASSQNRDLGEQYF
j_gene: TRBJ1-1; v_gene: TRBV29-1; abundance: few; CDR3aa: CSVEVMNTEAFF
j_gene: TRBJ2-7; v_gene: TRBV28; abundance: .; CDR3aa: CASMEGPDRDEQYF
j_gene: TRBJ1-1; v_gene: TRBV28; abundance: .; CDR3aa: CASSLLTGSGLDTEAFF
j_gene: TRBJ1-3; v_gene: TRBV7-9; abundance: .; CDR3aa: CASSGGVLSGNTIYF
j_gene: TRBJ2-6; v_gene: TRBV25-1; abundance: .; CDR3aa: CASSEWGSGANVLTF
j_gene: TRBJ1-1; v_gene: TRBV27; abundance: .; CDR3aa: CASRTHRGALGNTEAFF
j_gene: TRBJ1-1; v_gene: TRBV27; abundance: .; CDR3aa: CASRPRGGTEAFF
j_gene: TRBJ2-7; v_gene: TRBV7-8; abundance: .; CDR3aa: CAITPTLAGGNEQYF
j_gene: TRBJ1-2; v_gene: TRBV15; abundance: .; CDR3aa: CATSRVPLNSLDDVGYTF
j_gene: TRBJ1-2; v_gene: TRBV4-3; abundance: .; CDR3aa: CASSQSLEVRYYGYTF
j_gene: TRBJ1-3; v_gene: TRBV4-1; abundance: .; CDR3aa: CASSQAVHSGNTIYF
j_gene: TRBJ2-6; v_gene: TRBV5-1; abundance: .; CDR3aa: CASSFFSGAGANVLTF